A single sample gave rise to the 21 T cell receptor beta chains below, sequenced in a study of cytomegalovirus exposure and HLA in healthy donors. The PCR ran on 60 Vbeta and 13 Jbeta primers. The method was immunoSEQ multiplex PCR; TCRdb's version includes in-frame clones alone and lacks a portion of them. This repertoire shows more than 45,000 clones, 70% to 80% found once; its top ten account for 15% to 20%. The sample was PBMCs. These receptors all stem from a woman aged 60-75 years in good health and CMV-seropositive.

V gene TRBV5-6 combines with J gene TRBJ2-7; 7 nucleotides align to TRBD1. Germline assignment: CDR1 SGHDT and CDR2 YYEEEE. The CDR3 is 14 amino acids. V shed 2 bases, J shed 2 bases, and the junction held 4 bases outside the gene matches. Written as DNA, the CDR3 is TGTGCCAGCAGCTTCGAAGGGACAGCCTACGAGCAGTACTTC. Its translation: CASSFEGTAYEQYF.

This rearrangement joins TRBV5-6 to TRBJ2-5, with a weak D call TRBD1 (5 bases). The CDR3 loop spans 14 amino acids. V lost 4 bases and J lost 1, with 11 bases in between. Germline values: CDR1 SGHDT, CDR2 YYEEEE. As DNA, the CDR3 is TGTGCCAGCAGCCACAGGTGGCCCCAAGAGACCCAGTACTTC. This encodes CASSHRWPQETQYF.

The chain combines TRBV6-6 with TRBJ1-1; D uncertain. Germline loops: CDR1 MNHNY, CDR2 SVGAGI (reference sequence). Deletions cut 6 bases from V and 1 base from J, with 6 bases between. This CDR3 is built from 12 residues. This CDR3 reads CASSNTNTEAFF. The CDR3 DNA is TGTGCCAGCAGCAACACGAACACTGAAGCTTTCTTT.

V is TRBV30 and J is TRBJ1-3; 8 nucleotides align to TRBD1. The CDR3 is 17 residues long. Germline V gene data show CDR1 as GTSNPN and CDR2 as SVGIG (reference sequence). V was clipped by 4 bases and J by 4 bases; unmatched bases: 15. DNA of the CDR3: TGTGCCTGGAATCCCCTCATTCGACAGGGGATCGGAAACACCATATATTTT. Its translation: CAWNPLIRQGIGNTIYF.

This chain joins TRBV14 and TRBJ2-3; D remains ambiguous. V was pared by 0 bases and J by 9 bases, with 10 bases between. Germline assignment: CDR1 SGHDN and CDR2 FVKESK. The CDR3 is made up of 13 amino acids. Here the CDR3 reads CASSQDRKLTQYF. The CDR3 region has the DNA TGTGCCAGCAGCCAAGATCGTAAACTAACGCAGTATTTT. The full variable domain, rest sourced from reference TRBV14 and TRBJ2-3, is EAGVTQFPSHSVIEKGQTVTLRCDPISGHDNLYWYRRVMGKEIKFLLHFVKESKQDESGMPNNRFLAERTGGTYSTLKVQPAELEDSGVYFCASSQDRKLTQYFGPGTRLTVL.

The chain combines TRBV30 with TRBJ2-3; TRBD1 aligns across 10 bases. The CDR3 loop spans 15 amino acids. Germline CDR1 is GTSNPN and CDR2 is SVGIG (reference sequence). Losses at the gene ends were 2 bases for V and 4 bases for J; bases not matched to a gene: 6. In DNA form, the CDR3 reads TGTGCCTGGAGTCCGGGACAGGGGCGATCAGATACGCAGTATTTT. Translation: CAWSPGQGRSDTQYF.

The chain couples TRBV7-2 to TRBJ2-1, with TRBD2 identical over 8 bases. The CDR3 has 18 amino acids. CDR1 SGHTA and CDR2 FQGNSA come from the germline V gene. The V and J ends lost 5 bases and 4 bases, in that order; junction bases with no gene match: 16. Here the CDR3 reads CASSRERGSGASYNEQFF. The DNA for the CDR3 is TGTGCCAGCAGCCGAGAGAGGGGTAGCGGGGCCTCATACAATGAGCAGTTCTTC. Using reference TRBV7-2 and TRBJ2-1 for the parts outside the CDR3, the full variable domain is GAGVSQSPSNKVTEKGKDVELRCDPISGHTALYWYRQSLGQGLEFLIYFQGNSAPDKSGLPSDRFSAERTGGSVSTLTIQRTQQEDSAVYLCASSRERGSGASYNEQFFGPGTRLTVL.

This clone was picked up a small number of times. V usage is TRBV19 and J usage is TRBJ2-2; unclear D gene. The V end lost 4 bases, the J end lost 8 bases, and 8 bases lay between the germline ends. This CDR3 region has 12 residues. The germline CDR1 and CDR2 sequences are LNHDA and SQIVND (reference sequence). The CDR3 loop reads CASSTGWGELFF. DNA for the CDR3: TGTGCCAGTAGTACCGGGTGGGGGGAGCTGTTTTTT. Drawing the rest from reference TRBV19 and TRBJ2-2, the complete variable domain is DGGITQSPKYLFRKEGQNVTLSCEQNLNHDAMYWYRQDPGQGLRLIYYSQIVNDFQKGDIAEGYSVSREKKESFPLTVTSAQKNPTAFYLCASSTGWGELFFGEGSRLTVL.

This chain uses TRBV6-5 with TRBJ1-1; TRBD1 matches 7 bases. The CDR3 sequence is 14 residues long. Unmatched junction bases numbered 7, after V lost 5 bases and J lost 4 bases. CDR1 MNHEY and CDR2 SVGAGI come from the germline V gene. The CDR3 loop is CASSVFDRATEAFF. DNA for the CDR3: TGTGCCAGCAGTGTCTTTGACAGGGCCACTGAAGCTTTCTTT.

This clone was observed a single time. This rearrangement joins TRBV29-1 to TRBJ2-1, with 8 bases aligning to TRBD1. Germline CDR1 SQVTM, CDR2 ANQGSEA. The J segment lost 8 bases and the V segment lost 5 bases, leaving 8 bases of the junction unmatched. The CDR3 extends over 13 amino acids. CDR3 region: CSVRGRGLDEQFF. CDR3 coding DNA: TGCAGCGTTCGTGGCAGGGGGCTGGATGAGCAGTTCTTC.

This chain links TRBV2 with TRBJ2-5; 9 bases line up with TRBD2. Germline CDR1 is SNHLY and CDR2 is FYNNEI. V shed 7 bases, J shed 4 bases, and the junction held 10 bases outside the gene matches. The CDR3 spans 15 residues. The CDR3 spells CASMSGRGGAETQYF. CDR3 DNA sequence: TGTGCCAGCATGTCGGGGCGGGGGGGGGCAGAGACCCAGTACTTC.

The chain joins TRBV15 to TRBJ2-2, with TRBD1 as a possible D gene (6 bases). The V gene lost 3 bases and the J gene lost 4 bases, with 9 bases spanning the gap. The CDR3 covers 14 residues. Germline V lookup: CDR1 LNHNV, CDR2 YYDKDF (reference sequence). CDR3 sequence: CATSRDRGTGELFF. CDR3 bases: TGTGCCACCAGCAGGGACAGAGGCACCGGGGAGCTGTTTTTT.

CDR3 region: CASSYSGQGNEKLFF. CDR3 nucleotide sequence: TGTGCCAGCAGTTACTCGGGACAGGGAAATGAAAAACTGTTTTTT. This chain links TRBV6-6 with TRBJ1-4; 9 bases map to TRBD1. Trimming cost V 0 bases and J 5 bases; bases outside gene matches: 1. There are 15 residues in the CDR3. The germline gives CDR1 MNHNY, CDR2 SVGAGI (reference sequence).

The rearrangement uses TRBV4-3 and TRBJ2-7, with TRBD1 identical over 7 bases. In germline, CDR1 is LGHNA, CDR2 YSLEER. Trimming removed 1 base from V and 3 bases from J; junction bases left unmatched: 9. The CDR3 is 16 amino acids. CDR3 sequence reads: CASSQVRTGQNYEQYF. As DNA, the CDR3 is TGCGCCAGCAGCCAAGTGAGAACGGGACAGAACTACGAGCAGTACTTC.

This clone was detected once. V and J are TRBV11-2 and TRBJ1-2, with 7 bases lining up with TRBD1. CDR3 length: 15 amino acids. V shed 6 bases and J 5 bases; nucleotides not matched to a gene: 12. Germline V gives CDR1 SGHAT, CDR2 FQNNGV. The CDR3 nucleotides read TGTGCCAGCAGGCTCGGGACAGCCCGAGGATATGGCTACACCTTC. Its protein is CASRLGTARGYGYTF.

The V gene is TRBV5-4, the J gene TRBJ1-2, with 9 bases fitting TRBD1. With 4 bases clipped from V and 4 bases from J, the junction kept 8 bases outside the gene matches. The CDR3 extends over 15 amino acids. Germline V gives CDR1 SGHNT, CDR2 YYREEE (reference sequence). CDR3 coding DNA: TGTGCCAGCAGCGCACCGGGACAGGGAAGCTATGGCTACACCTTC. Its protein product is CASSAPGQGSYGYTF.

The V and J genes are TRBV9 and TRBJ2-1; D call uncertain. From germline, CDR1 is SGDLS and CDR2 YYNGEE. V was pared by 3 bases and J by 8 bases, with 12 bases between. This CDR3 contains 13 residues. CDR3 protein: CASSGFPGYEQFF. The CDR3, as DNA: TGTGCCAGCAGCGGCTTTCCAGGTTATGAGCAGTTCTTC.

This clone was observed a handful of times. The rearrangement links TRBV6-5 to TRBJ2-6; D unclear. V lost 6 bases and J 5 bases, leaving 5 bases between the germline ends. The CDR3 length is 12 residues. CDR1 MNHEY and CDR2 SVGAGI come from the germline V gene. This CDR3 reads CASSLWANVLTF. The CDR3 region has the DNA TGTGCCAGCAGCCTTTGGGCCAACGTCCTGACTTTC.

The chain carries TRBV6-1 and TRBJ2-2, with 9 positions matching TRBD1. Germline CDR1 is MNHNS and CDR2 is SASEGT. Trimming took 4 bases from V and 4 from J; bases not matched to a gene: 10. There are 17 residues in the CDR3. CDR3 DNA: TGTGCCAGCAGTGCCTCATCAGGACAGGGGCCCACCGGGGAGCTGTTTTTT. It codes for CASSASSGQGPTGELFF.

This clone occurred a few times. CDR3 loop: CASSPASQGTEAFF. DNA for the CDR3: TGTGCCAGCAGCCCAGCGTCCCAGGGCACTGAAGCTTTCTTT. The chain joins TRBV7-2 to TRBJ1-1, with D perhaps matching TRBD1 (5 bases). V was clipped by 5 bases and J by 4 bases, with 14 bases between them. This CDR3 contains 14 residues. Germline V lookup: CDR1 SGHTA, CDR2 FQGNSA.

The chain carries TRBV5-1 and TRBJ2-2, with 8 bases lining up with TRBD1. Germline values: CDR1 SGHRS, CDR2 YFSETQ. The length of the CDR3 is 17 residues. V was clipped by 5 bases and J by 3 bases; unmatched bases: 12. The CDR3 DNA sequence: TGCGCCAGCAGTTATGATCCGGGACAGGCTTACACCGGGGAGCTGTTTTTT. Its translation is CASSYDPGQAYTGELFF. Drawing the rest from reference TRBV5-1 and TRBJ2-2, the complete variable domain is KAGVTQTPRYLIKTRGQQVTLSCSPISGHRSVSWYQQTPGQGLQFLFEYFSETQRNKGNFPGRFSGRQFSNSRSEMNVSTLELGDSALYLCASSYDPGQAYTGELFFGEGSRLTVL.